Below are 23 T cell receptor beta chains sequenced from a single sample in a study of shared clonotypes between healthy human individuals. Repertoires were generated with immunoSEQ multiplex PCR, while TCRdb's copy carries only in-frame clones and drops some. The table has about 1.1 million clones, 75% to 85% seen once. The sample consisted of memory CD4+ T cells from PBMCs. Specified subset: CD45RA-negative fraction. The receptors come from a man between 18 and 35 years old in good health. Some clones in this sample may be carry-over from other donors' samples.

Concerning this clone itself: Additional DNA sequences in this sample encode the identical CDR3. The chain has TRBV18 and TRBJ1-1, with no clear D. CDR3 length: 13 residues. Germline V lookup: CDR1 KGHSH, CDR2 LQKENI. V was trimmed by 3 bases and J by 1 base, leaving 6 bases between them. The CDR3 region is CASSPTRNTEAFF. The CDR3 DNA follows: TGTGCCAGCTCACCTACAAGGAACACTGAAGCTTTCTTT. Using reference TRBV18 and TRBJ1-1 for the parts outside the CDR3, the full variable domain is NAGVMQNPRHLVRRRGQEARLRCSPMKGHSHVYWYRQLPEEGLKFMVYLQKENIIDESGMPKERFSAEFPKEGPSILRIQQVVRGDSAAYFCASSPTRNTEAFFGQGTRLTVV.

Concerning this clone itself: At the DNA level, this CDR3 is encoded by other sequences in the same sample as well. V usage is TRBV9 and J usage is TRBJ2-7, with TRBD2 matching 10 bases. CDR1 is SGDLS, CDR2 YYNGEE, per germline. The trim removed 2 bases at V and 2 bases at J, leaving 1 base unmatched. The CDR3 extends over 14 amino acids. CDR3 protein: CASSVTSGTYEQYF. CDR3 in DNA: TGTGCCAGCAGCGTTACTAGCGGGACCTACGAGCAGTACTTC. Based on the CDR3 plus reference TRBV9 and TRBJ2-7, the full variable domain is DSGVTQTPKHLITATGQRVTLRCSPRSGDLSVYWYQQSLDQGLQFLIQYYNGEERAKGNILERFSAQQFPDLHSELNLSSLELGDSALYFCASSVTSGTYEQYFGPGTRLTVT.

Points on this clone: Within the sample, other DNA sequences also encode this same CDR3. CDR3 amino acids: CASSLTGVSGNTIYF. The CDR3 nucleotides read TGTGCCAGCAGTTTGACCGGGGTCTCTGGAAACACCATATATTTT. The chain carries TRBV28 and TRBJ1-3; no definite D call. Germline-derived CDR1 and CDR2 are MDHEN and SYDVKM. This CDR3 contains 15 residues. V was shortened by 3 bases and J by 0 bases, with 9 bases between the two germline ends.

This chain connects TRBV29-1 to TRBJ2-5; the match to TRBD1 covers 9 bases. With 4 bases clipped from V and 5 bases from J, the junction kept 8 bases outside the gene matches. The CDR3 is 14 residues long. CDR1 is SQVTM, CDR2 ANQGSEA, per germline. CDR3 region: CSVALDRGTETQYF. CDR3 in DNA: TGCAGCGTTGCCTTGGACAGGGGAACGGAGACCCAGTACTTC. The full variable domain, completed using reference TRBV29-1 and TRBJ2-5, is SAVISQKPSRDICQRGTSLTIQCQVDSQVTMMFWYRQQPGQSLTLIATANQGSEATYESGFVIDKFPISRPNLTFSTLTVSNMSPEDSSIYLCSVALDRGTETQYFGPGTRLLVL.

This clone was recorded only once. This chain uses TRBV10-3 with TRBJ2-2; 7 bases are shared with TRBD1. Trimming at V came to 6 bases and at J to 4 bases, leaving 8 bases not matched to a gene. Germline CDR1 reads ENHRY; CDR2 reads SYGVKD. This CDR3 has 15 amino acids. CDR3: CAIRGDRHRTGELFF. CDR3 coding DNA: TGTGCCATCAGAGGGGACAGACATCGCACCGGGGAGCTGTTTTTT.

CDR3 coding DNA: TGTGCCAGCACCATGAACACGGGGGGCGGGGAGCTGTTTTTT. Translation gives CASTMNTGGGELFF. The chain carries TRBV6-1 and TRBJ2-2; 7 bases map to TRBD2. V lost 7 bases to trimming and J lost 7 bases; unmatched junction nucleotides: 9. Per the germline V gene, CDR1 is MNHNS and CDR2 is SASEGT. The CDR3 length is 14 residues.

V gene TRBV6-5 combines with J gene TRBJ2-1, with D perhaps matching TRBD2 (6 bases). The V and J ends lost 5 bases and 6 bases respectively, with 14 bases between them. In germline, CDR1 is MNHEY, CDR2 SVGAGI. The CDR3 totals 14 residues. The CDR3 nucleotides read TGTGCCAGCAGTCCGCTCGGGACTGTCAATGAGCAGTTCTTC. It specifies CASSPLGTVNEQFF.

The chain carries TRBV5-4 and TRBJ2-2; D is unresolved. This CDR3 contains 14 residues. Germline values: CDR1 SGHNT, CDR2 YYREEE (reference sequence). V shed 3 bases and J shed 6 bases, with 12 bases lying between them. CDR3 residues: CASSSRPRAGELFF. CDR3 in DNA: TGTGCCAGCAGCTCGCGTCCCCGGGCCGGGGAGCTGTTTTTT.

This clone was detected many times. The chain combines TRBV30 with TRBJ2-1; no definite D call. Germline values: CDR1 GTSNPN, CDR2 SVGIG (reference sequence). CDR3 length equals 14 residues. The germline V and J ends were trimmed by 0 bases and 1 base, with 7 bases remaining between them. CDR3 region: CAWSVLGSYNEQFF. The DNA for the CDR3 is TGTGCCTGGAGTGTACTTGGATCCTACAATGAGCAGTTCTTC.

The chain employs TRBV25-1 and TRBJ1-4; the D gene is possibly TRBD1 (5 bases). V was shortened by 8 bases and J by 8 bases, with 18 bases between the two germline ends. CDR1 is MGHDK and CDR2 is SYGVNS in the germline V gene. The CDR3 length is 14 residues. The CDR3 reads CASQRTAEGEKLFF. CDR3 nucleotides: TGTGCCAGCCAGAGGACGGCTGAGGGGGAAAAACTGTTTTTT. Looking up the rest from reference TRBV25-1 and TRBJ1-4 gives the full variable domain: EADIYQTPRYLVIGTGKKITLECSQTMGHDKMYWYQQDPGMELHLIHYSYGVNSTEKGDLSSESTVSRIRTEHFPLTLESARPSHTSQYLCASQRTAEGEKLFFGSGTQLSVL.

This clone was seen a handful of times. The chain recombines TRBV5-1 with TRBJ2-3, with no clear D. Trimming shortened V by 4 bases and J by 3 bases, and 12 bases separated the two germline ends. The germline V gene encodes CDR1 SGHRS and CDR2 YFSETQ. The CDR3 spans 14 residues. The CDR3 loop is CASSPEFGTDTQYF. Written as DNA, the CDR3 is TGCGCCAGCAGCCCCGAATTTGGTACAGATACGCAGTATTTT.

The genes are TRBV9 and TRBJ2-1; tentatively, D is TRBD1 (6 bases). Looked up from germline, CDR1 is SGDLS and CDR2 is YYNGEE. The CDR3 covers 15 residues. With 6 bases removed from V and 3 bases from J, the gap between germline ends came to 16 bases. CDR3 nucleotide sequence: TGTGCCAGCACAGAGAGTTCAGGGGTCTACAATGAGCAGTTCTTC. Translating it yields CASTESSGVYNEQFF.

The V call is TRBV7-2, the J call TRBJ1-2, with D possibly matching TRBD1 (6 bases). The V gene lost 3 bases and the J gene lost 4 bases, with 12 bases spanning the gap. Germline values: CDR1 SGHTA, CDR2 FQGNSA. This CDR3 has 14 amino acids. In DNA form, the CDR3 reads TGTGCCAGCAGCTTCGGGGGGCTCGGCTATGGCTACACCTTC. Translating it yields CASSFGGLGYGYTF.

This chain links TRBV11-2 with TRBJ1-4; D is ambiguous. V was shortened by 4 bases and J by 4 bases, with 13 bases between the two germline ends. The CDR3 sequence is 15 residues long. Germline V gives CDR1 SGHAT, CDR2 FQNNGV. The CDR3 DNA sequence: TGTGCCAGCAGCTCCGGTCAGTCCCGTAATGAAAAACTGTTTTTT. Amino acids: CASSSGQSRNEKLFF.

This chain links TRBV5-5 with TRBJ2-2; 7 bases align to TRBD1. CDR1 and CDR2 (germline): SGHKS, YYEKEE (reference sequence). Germline trimming cut 4 bases from V and 6 bases from J; bases unmatched to any gene: 6. The CDR3 loop spans 14 amino acids. Here the CDR3 reads CASSLGTAAGELFF. The DNA for the CDR3 is TGTGCCAGCAGCCTAGGGACAGCGGCCGGGGAGCTGTTTTTT.

V and J are TRBV28 and TRBJ2-3; D unclear. CDR3 length: 13 residues. Germline values: CDR1 MDHEN, CDR2 SYDVKM. The V gene lost 2 bases and the J gene lost 1 base, with 4 bases spanning the gap. The CDR3 spells CASSLEGTDTQYF. The CDR3 DNA reads as TGTGCCAGCAGTTTAGAGGGCACAGATACGCAGTATTTT.

The CDR3 DNA follows: TGTGCCAGCAGCTTGGGGGGTTCGTCTGCCTACAATGAGCAGTTCTTC. This sequence encodes CASSLGGSSAYNEQFF. V usage is TRBV5-4 and J usage is TRBJ2-1; D not resolved. V lost 0 bases and J lost 2, with 12 bases in between. The CDR3 runs 16 residues. Germline V gene sequence: CDR1 SGHNT, CDR2 YYREEE (reference sequence). Looking up the rest from reference TRBV5-4 and TRBJ2-1 gives the full variable domain: ETGVTQSPTHLIKTRGQQVTLRCSSQSGHNTVSWYQQALGQGPQFIFQYYREEENGRGNFPPRFSGLQFPNYSSELNVNALELDDSALYLCASSLGGSSAYNEQFFGPGTRLTVL.

The chain combines TRBV5-6 with TRBJ2-7, with 11 bases matching TRBD1. The CDR3 length is 15 residues. V lost 2 bases, J lost 1 base, and 2 bases stayed unmatched. Germline CDR1 is SGHDT and CDR2 is YYEEEE. The CDR3 spells CASSFGTGGSYEQYF. The CDR3 DNA follows: TGTGCCAGCAGCTTTGGGACAGGGGGATCCTACGAGCAGTACTTC.

Concerning this clone: This may stem from a read error, because a much larger clone lies one nucleotide away. The V call is TRBV2, the J call TRBJ2-5; the D gene could be TRBD1 or TRBD2 (5 bases each). This CDR3 is 12 amino acids long. V was shortened by 3 bases and J by 5 bases, with 7 bases between the two germline ends. Germline V CDR1 and CDR2: SNHLY, FYNNEI. As DNA, the CDR3 is TGTGCCAGCAGTGAGGGGGAGGAGACCCAGTACTTC. This sequence encodes CASSEGEETQYF.

This clone was seen more than once but under ten times. V and J are TRBV7-3 and TRBJ2-2; 9 bases are a match to TRBD1. Per the germline V gene, CDR1 is SGHTA and CDR2 is FQGTGA. The CDR3 contains 16 residues. The ends lost 4 bases at V and 6 bases at J; junction bases unmatched: 9. CDR3 loop: CASSYLGQGSAGELFF. Here the CDR3 DNA reads TGTGCCAGCAGCTACCTTGGACAGGGGTCCGCCGGGGAGCTGTTTTTT.

The chain employs TRBV19 and TRBJ2-7; 12 bases fit TRBD2. The V and J ends lost 4 bases and 2 bases, in that order; junction bases with no gene match: 3. The germline gives CDR1 LNHDA, CDR2 SQIVND (reference sequence). This CDR3 has 15 amino acids. The CDR3 protein is CASSRRLAGAYEQYF. The DNA of the CDR3 is TGTGCCAGTAGTAGAAGACTAGCGGGAGCCTACGAGCAGTACTTC. Complete variable domain (other parts from reference TRBV19 and TRBJ2-7): DGGITQSPKYLFRKEGQNVTLSCEQNLNHDAMYWYRQDPGQGLRLIYYSQIVNDFQKGDIAEGYSVSREKKESFPLTVTSAQKNPTAFYLCASSRRLAGAYEQYFGPGTRLTVT.

The chain carries TRBV19 and TRBJ1-5; a possible D gene is TRBD1 (6 bases). Germline V gene sequence: CDR1 LNHDA, CDR2 SQIVND (reference sequence). The CDR3 is 15 residues long. V was shortened by 8 bases and J by 4 bases, with 18 bases between the two germline ends. The CDR3 sequence is CASGLLGAGNQPQHF. The CDR3 region has the DNA TGTGCCAGTGGCCTTTTGGGGGCTGGGAATCAGCCCCAGCATTTT.

The rearrangement uses TRBV4-3 and TRBJ2-7; 11 bases align to TRBD1. J lost 0 bases, V lost 4 bases, and 11 bases had no gene match. Per germline, CDR1 LGHNA and CDR2 YSLEER. The CDR3 totals 18 residues. CDR3 sequence (DNA): TGCGCCAGCAGCCGTAACCGGGGGACAGGGGGAGGCTCCTACGAGCAGTACTTC. It specifies CASSRNRGTGGGSYEQYF.